The rows below give T cell receptor beta chains drawn from one sample of a study of Tregs in tolerant kidney transplant recipients. Libraries were prepared by immunoSEQ multiplex PCR; TCRdb keeps only in-frame clonotypes and omits some of them. The table includes 55,000 to 80,000 clones, 98% detected once. Sequencing used Tregs from blood, obtained before the transplant. All receptors derive from a human donor who received a combined kidney and bone marrow transplant. CDR3s include the opening cysteine and the closing phenylalanine or tryptophan. A D gene is named only where the DNA matches it firmly. Size is omitted from some rows. Given values are once, few, many or a class for expanded clones.

>.|TRBV13|TRBD1|TRBJ2-7
CASSQQGQGSYEQYF
TGTGCCAGCAGCCAACAGGGACAGGGGTCCTACGAGCAGTACTTC
>.|TRBV14|TRBD2|TRBJ2-1
CASSRTSGYNEQFF
TGTGCCAGCAGCCGGACTAGCGGCTACAATGAGCAGTTCTTC
>.|TRBV5-1|TRBD1|TRBJ1-2
CASSFGTDRGQGYTF
TGCGCCAGCAGCTTCGGGACGGACAGGGGGCAAGGCTACACCTTC
>.|TRBV27|TRBD2|TRBJ2-5
CASRLAGGETQYF
TGTGCCAGCCGACTAGCGGGGGGGGAGACCCAGTACTTC
>.|TRBV9|TRBD2|TRBJ2-3
CASSPQAGVSTDTQYF
TGTGCCAGCAGTCCTCAAGCGGGGGTAAGCACAGATACGCAGTATTTT
>.|TRBV6-6|TRBD1|TRBJ2-7
CASKDAGGYEQYF
TGTGCCAGCAAAGATGCAGGGGGCTACGAGCAGTACTTC
>.|TRBV30|TRBD2|TRBJ2-4
CAWSVGLAGQNIQYF
TGTGCCTGGAGCGTCGGACTAGCGGGACAAAACATTCAGTACTTC
>.|TRBV5-1|.|TRBJ2-7
CASSDGLIFVNEQYF
TGCGCCAGCAGCGACGGACTGATTTTCGTCAACGAGCAGTACTTC
>.|TRBV6-4|.|TRBJ2-1
CASRQLSGFGEQFF
TGTGCCAGCAGACAACTCTCAGGGTTTGGTGAGCAGTTCTTC
>.|TRBV11-3|TRBD2|TRBJ2-3
CASSYASAGAADTQYF
TGTGCCAGCAGCTACGCCTCGGCGGGAGCGGCAGATACGCAGTATTTT
>.|TRBV28|TRBD1|TRBJ1-1
CASSRTGEAFF
TGTGCCAGCAGTCGGACAGGGGAAGCTTTCTTT
>.|TRBV7-9|.|TRBJ2-5
CASSFGHEETQYF
TGTGCCAGCAGCTTTGGCCACGAAGAGACCCAGTACTTC
>.|TRBV7-2|.|TRBJ1-6
CASSHGQLNSPLHF
TGTGCCAGCAGCCATGGACAGCTTAATTCACCCCTCCACTTT
>.|TRBV15|TRBD1|TRBJ2-5
CATSRGQSETQYF
TGTGCCACCAGCAGGGGACAGTCGGAGACCCAGTACTTC
>.|TRBV5-1|.|TRBJ2-3
CASSLDRIETDTQYF
TGCGCCAGCAGCTTGGACAGGATTGAAACAGATACGCAGTATTTT
>.|TRBV28|.|TRBJ2-3
CASSQGGVGDTQYF
TGTGCCAGCAGTCAAGGGGGGGTAGGGGATACGCAGTATTTT
>.|TRBV5-8|TRBD1|TRBJ1-4
CASSPGLGQVDEKLFF
TGTGCCAGCAGCCCGGGACTGGGACAGGTCGATGAAAAACTGTTTTTT
>.|TRBV15|.|TRBJ1-3
CATSRGLAGNTIYF
TGTGCCACCAGCAGAGGCCTCGCGGGAAACACCATATATTTT
>.|TRBV4-2|TRBD2|TRBJ2-5
CASSQDRGLGETQYF
TGTGCCAGCAGCCAAGATCGGGGACTAGGGGAGACCCAGTACTTC
>once|TRBV6-5|.|TRBJ1-1
CASSSQPWRIAFF
TGTGCCAGCAGTTCTCAACCGTGGAGGATAGCTTTCTTT
>.|TRBV7-3|TRBD2|TRBJ2-1
CASRRGLAGGDEQFF
TGTGCCAGCAGACGCGGACTAGCGGGAGGGGATGAGCAGTTCTTC
>.|TRBV7-2|.|TRBJ2-7
CASRPHGAGEQYF
TGTGCCAGCAGGCCTCACGGGGCGGGGGAGCAGTACTTC
>once|TRBV11-2|.|TRBJ1-5
CASSLGGALNQPQHF
TGTGCCAGCAGCTTGGGAGGGGCGTTAAACCAGCCCCAGCATTTT
>once|TRBV11-2|.|TRBJ2-7
CASSPLSTASGEQYF
TGTGCCAGCAGCCCCCTTTCGACAGCCTCGGGCGAGCAGTACTTC
>.|TRBV12-5|.|TRBJ1-5
CASGSHLGDRRYSNQPQHF
TGTGCTAGTGGTTCCCACCTCGGAGACCGGCGCTATAGCAATCAGCCCCAGCATTTT
>.|TRBV15|.|TRBJ2-2
CATSRDQWQNTGELFF
TGTGCCACCAGCAGAGATCAGTGGCAGAACACCGGGGAGCTGTTTTTT
>.|TRBV2|TRBD2|TRBJ2-4
CASSGLARHIQYF
TGTGCCAGCAGTGGACTAGCCAGACACATTCAGTACTTC
>.|TRBV5-8|.|TRBJ1-2
CASSLMRINYGYTF
TGTGCCAGCAGCTTGATGCGAATTAACTATGGCTACACCTTC
>.|TRBV25-1|TRBD1|TRBJ2-7
CATQGAGYEQYF
TGTGCCACCCAGGGGGCGGGCTACGAGCAGTACTTC
>.|TRBV27|TRBD2|TRBJ2-1
CASRRSLAGSSYNEQFF
TGTGCCAGCAGACGTTCACTAGCGGGGAGCTCCTACAATGAGCAGTTCTTC
>once|TRBV7-3|.|TRBJ1-1
CASSVTVNTEAFF
TGTGCCAGCAGCGTCACAGTGAACACTGAAGCTTTCTTT
>.|TRBV7-2|TRBD2|TRBJ2-7
CASSLGLAGVYEQYF
TGTGCCAGCAGCTTGGGACTAGCAGGAGTCTACGAGCAGTACTTC
>.|TRBV5-1|.|TRBJ1-1
CASSLVGTQNTEAFF
TGCGCCAGCAGCTTGGTTGGGACACAAAACACTGAAGCTTTCTTT
>.|TRBV6-5|.|TRBJ2-3
CASSYAGVTDTQYF
TGTGCCAGCAGTTACGCAGGGGTAACAGATACGCAGTATTTT
>.|TRBV5-4|TRBD1|TRBJ2-5
CASSLGTGAWETQYF
TGTGCCAGCAGCTTGGGGACAGGGGCCTGGGAGACCCAGTACTTC
>.|TRBV5-8|.|TRBJ2-3
CASSLEIERFVGTDTQYF
TGTGCCAGCAGCTTGGAGATTGAACGGTTTGTGGGCACAGATACGCAGTATTTT
>.|TRBV19|TRBD1|TRBJ1-5
CASKPQGALVQPQHF
TGTGCCAGTAAGCCACAGGGGGCGCTGGTTCAGCCCCAGCATTTT
>.|TRBV21-1|.|TRBJ2-1
CASSIDTGGHEQFF
TGTGCCAGCAGCATTGATACGGGGGGGCATGAGCAGTTCTTC
>.|TRBV4-3|TRBD1|TRBJ1-2
CASSQDLGTGGGYTF
TGCGCCAGCAGCCAAGATCTCGGGACAGGGGGTGGCTACACCTTC
>.|TRBV28|TRBD1|TRBJ1-3
CASPDRAGNTIYF
TGTGCCAGTCCGGACAGGGCTGGAAACACCATATATTTT
>.|TRBV15|.|TRBJ2-7
CATSRDLPNYEQYF
TGTGCCACCAGCAGAGATCTCCCTAACTACGAGCAGTACTTC
>.|TRBV2|.|TRBJ2-7
CASKARVHSYEQYF
TGTGCCAGCAAAGCACGGGTCCACTCCTACGAGCAGTACTTC
>.|TRBV9|TRBD2|TRBJ2-1
CASSPLAGSYNEQFF
TGTGCCAGCAGCCCTCTAGCGGGGTCTTACAATGAGCAGTTCTTC
>.|TRBV28|TRBD2|TRBJ2-5
CASSTPGGLAETQYF
TGTGCCAGCAGCACCCCGGGGGGGCTAGCGGAGACCCAGTACTTC
>.|TRBV5-8|TRBD2|TRBJ2-1
CASSARGGRYNEQFF
TGTGCCAGCAGCGCTCGGGGGGGCCGCTACAATGAGCAGTTCTTC
>.|TRBV5-4|.|TRBJ1-2
CASSLDTNYGYTF
TGTGCCAGCAGCTTGGACACTAACTATGGCTACACCTTC
>.|TRBV4-1|TRBD1|TRBJ1-5
CASSPATQGARNQPQHF
TGCGCCAGCAGCCCAGCCACCCAGGGGGCGCGCAATCAGCCCCAGCATTTT
>once|TRBV14|TRBD2|TRBJ2-3
CASSLTLSGGGDTQYF
TGTGCCAGCAGCCTTACACTTAGCGGGGGCGGAGATACGCAGTATTTT
>.|TRBV25-1|.|TRBJ1-6
CASSTRGSYNSPLHF
TGTGCCAGCAGCACCCGAGGCTCATATAATTCACCCCTCCACTTT
>.|TRBV30|TRBD1|TRBJ1-2
CASTTGTNYGYTF
TGTGCCAGCACGACAGGGACTAACTATGGCTACACCTTC
>.|TRBV9|.|TRBJ1-6
CASSGLRFGSPLHF
TGTGCCAGCAGCGGCCTTCGTTTCGGTTCACCCCTCCACTTT
>.|TRBV7-2|TRBD2|TRBJ2-1
CASSRRLAGGRNEQFF
TGTGCCAGCAGCCGCCGCCTAGCGGGAGGAAGGAATGAGCAGTTCTTC
>.|TRBV6-6|TRBD2|TRBJ2-7
CASRTGLAGVYEQYF
TGTGCCAGCAGGACAGGACTAGCGGGAGTCTACGAGCAGTACTTC
>.|TRBV7-6|TRBD1|TRBJ1-4
CASSLQGVMDEKLFF
TGTGCCAGCAGCTTACAGGGGGTCATGGATGAAAAACTGTTTTTT
>.|TRBV18|.|TRBJ2-3
CASSPRRGATTDTQYF
TGTGCCAGCTCACCCCGCAGGGGAGCCACCACAGATACGCAGTATTTT
>.|TRBV19|TRBD1|TRBJ1-1
CASSISTGVGTEAFF
TGTGCCAGTAGTATATCGACAGGGGTTGGCACTGAAGCTTTCTTT
>.|TRBV28|TRBD1|TRBJ2-7
CASSHLDRGPEQYF
TGTGCCAGCAGTCACCTCGACAGGGGGCCTGAGCAGTACTTC